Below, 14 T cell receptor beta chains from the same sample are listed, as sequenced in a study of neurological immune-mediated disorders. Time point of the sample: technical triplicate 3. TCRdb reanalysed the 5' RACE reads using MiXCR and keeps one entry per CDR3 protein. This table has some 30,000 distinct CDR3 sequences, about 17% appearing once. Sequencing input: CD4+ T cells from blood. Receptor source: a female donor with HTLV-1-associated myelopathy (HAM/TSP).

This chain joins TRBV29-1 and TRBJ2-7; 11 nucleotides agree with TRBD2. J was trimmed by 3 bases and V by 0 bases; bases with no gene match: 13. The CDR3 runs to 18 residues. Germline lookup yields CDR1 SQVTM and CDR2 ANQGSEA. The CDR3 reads CSVEDGALAGVGIYEQYF. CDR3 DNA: TGCAGCGTTGAAGATGGCGCACTAGCGGGAGTTGGCATCTACGAGCAGTACTTC.

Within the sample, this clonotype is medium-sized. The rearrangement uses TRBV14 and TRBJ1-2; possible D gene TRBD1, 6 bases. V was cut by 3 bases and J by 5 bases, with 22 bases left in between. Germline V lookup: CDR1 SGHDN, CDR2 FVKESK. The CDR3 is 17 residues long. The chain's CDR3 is CASSHNLLGGTQYGYTF. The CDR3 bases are TGTGCCAGCAGCCATAACCTACTCGGGGGGACACAATATGGCTACACCTTC.

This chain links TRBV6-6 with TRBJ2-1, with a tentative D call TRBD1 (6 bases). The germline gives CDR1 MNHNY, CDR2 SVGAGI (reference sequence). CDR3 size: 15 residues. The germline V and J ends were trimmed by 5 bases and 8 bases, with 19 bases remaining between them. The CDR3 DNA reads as TGTGCCAGCAGTCACGACAGGTTATCGAACCATGAGCAGTTCTTC. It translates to CASSHDRLSNHEQFF.

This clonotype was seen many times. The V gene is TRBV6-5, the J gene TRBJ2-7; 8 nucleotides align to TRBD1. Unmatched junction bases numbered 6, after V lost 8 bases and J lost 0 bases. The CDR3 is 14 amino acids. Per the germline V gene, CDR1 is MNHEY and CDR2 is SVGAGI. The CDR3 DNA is TGTGCCAGCGGCCGGGACAGGATCTCCTACGAGCAGTACTTC. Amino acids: CASGRDRISYEQYF.

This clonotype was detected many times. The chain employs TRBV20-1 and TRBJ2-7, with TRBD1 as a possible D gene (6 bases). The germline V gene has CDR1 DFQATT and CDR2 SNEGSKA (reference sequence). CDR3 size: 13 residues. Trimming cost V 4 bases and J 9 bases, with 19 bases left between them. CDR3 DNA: TGCAGTGCTAAGGGCCACAGGGAAACGGTGCAGTACTTC. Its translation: CSAKGHRETVQYF.

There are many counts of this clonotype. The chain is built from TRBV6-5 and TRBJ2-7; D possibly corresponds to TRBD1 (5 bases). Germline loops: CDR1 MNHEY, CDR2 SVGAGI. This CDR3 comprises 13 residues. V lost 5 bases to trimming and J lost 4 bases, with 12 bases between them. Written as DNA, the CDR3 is TGTGCCAGCAGTCTACCGTCAGGGTACGAGCAGTACTTC. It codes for CASSLPSGYEQYF.

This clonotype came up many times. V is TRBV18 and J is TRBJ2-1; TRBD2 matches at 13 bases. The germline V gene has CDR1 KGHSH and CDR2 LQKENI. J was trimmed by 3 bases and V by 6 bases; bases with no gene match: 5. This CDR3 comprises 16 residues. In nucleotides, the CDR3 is TGTGCCAGCTCCGGGACTAGCGGGGTCTACTACAATGAGCAGTTCTTC. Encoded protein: CASSGTSGVYYNEQFF. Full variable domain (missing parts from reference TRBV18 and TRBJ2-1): NAGVMQNPRHLVRRRGQEARLRCSPMKGHSHVYWYRQLPEEGLKFMVYLQKENIIDESGMPKERFSAEFPKEGPSILRIQQVVRGDSAAYFCASSGTSGVYYNEQFFGPGTRLTVL.

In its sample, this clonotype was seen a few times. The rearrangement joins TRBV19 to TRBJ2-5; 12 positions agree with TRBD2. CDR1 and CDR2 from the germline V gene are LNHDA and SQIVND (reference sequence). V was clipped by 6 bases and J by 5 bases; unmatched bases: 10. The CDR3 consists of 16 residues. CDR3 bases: TGTGCCAGTAGCCGACTAGCGGGAGATTTAGCGGAGACCCAGTACTTC. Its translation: CASSRLAGDLAETQYF.

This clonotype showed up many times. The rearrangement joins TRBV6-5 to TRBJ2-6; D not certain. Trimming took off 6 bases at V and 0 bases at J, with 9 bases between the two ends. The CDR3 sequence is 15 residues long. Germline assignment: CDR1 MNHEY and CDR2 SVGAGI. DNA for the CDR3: TGTGCCAGCAGGCCAATAGCCTCTGGGGCCAACGTCCTGACTTTC. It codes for CASRPIASGANVLTF.

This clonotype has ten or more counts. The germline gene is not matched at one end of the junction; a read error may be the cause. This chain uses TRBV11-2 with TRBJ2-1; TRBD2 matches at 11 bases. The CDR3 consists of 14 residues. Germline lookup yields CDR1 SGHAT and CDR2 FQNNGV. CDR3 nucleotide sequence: TGTGCCAGCAGCAATAGCGGGGGGGCGAATGAACAGTTCTTC. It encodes CASSNSGGANEQFF.

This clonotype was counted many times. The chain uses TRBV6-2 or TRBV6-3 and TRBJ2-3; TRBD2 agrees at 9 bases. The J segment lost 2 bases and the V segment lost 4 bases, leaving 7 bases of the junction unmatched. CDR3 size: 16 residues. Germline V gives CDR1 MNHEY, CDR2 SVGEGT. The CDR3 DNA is TGTGCCAGCAGTTTGTTGCGGGGGGGCCTCACAGATACGCAGTATTTT. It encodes CASSLLRGGLTDTQYF.

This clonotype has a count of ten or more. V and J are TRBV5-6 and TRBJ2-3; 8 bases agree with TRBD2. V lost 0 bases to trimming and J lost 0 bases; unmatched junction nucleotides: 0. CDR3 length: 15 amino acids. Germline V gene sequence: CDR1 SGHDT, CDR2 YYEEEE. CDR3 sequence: CASSLAGGSTDTQYF. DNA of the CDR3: TGTGCCAGCAGCTTGGCGGGGGGGAGCACAGATACGCAGTATTTT.

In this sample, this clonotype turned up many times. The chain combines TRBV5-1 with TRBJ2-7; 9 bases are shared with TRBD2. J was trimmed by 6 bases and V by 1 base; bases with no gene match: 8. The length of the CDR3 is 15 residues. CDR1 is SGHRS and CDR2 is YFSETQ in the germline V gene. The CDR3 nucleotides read TGCGCCAGCAGCTTGCGCGGGGGGGGTAGTCGCGAGCAGTACTTC. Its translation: CASSLRGGGSREQYF. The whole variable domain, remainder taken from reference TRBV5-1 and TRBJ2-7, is KAGVTQTPRYLIKTRGQQVTLSCSPISGHRSVSWYQQTPGQGLQFLFEYFSETQRNKGNFPGRFSGRQFSNSRSEMNVSTLELGDSALYLCASSLRGGGSREQYFGPGTRLTVT.

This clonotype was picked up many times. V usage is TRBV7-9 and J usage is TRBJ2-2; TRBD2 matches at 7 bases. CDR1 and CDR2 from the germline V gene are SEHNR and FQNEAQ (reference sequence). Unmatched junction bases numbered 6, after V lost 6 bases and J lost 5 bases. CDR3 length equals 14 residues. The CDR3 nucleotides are TGTGCCAGCAGGCCGGACGGGGGGACCGGGGAGCTGTTTTTT. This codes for CASRPDGGTGELFF.